This entry features one TCR beta chain sequence. This sample was included in a study of OX40 agonist ivuxolimab in advanced cancers. At the level of the study: Head and neck, renal cell, melanoma or hepatocellular carcinoma were the cancers that dose-escalation patients had.

The CDR3 length is 14 residues. With 10 bases clipped from V and 6 bases from J, the junction kept 13 bases outside the gene matches. Germline values: CDR1 LNHDA, CDR2 SQIVND (reference sequence). Some clones are missing from TCRdb's copy, which holds only in-frame ones; the method was immunoSEQ multiplex PCR. This table holds some 48,000 clones, about 81% found once. This chain connects TRBV19 to TRBJ1-1; 8 bases are shared with TRBD1. The material was CD4+ or CD8+ T cells sorted from blood, obtained in a trial of the OX40 agonist ivuxolimab. The sequence was obtained from an adult with an advanced solid tumor such as melanoma, head and neck, liver or kidney cancer. The CDR3 DNA sequence: TGTGCCACCTCGTATGGGCAGGGGGCTGCTGAAGCTTTCTTT. Its translation is CATSYGQGAAEAFF.